The next 28 T cell receptor beta chains were all read from a single sample in a study of cytomegalovirus exposure and HLA in healthy donors. This PCR relied on a set of 60 Vbeta primers and 13 Jbeta primers. Sequencing used immunoSEQ multiplex PCR; TCRdb keeps in-frame clones, though not all of them. The sample includes roughly 140,000 clones, 75% to 85% of them seen just once. The sequencing sample was made of PBMCs. These receptors all come from a man aged 50-59 years in good health and CMV-seropositive.

This clone came up a few times. V is TRBV6-1 and J is TRBJ2-7; 11 bases match TRBD2. J lost 3 bases, V lost 1 base, and 2 bases had no gene match. The CDR3 consists of 15 residues. Germline values: CDR1 MNHNS, CDR2 SASEGT. In DNA, the CDR3 is TGTGCCAGCAGTGAAGATACTAGCGGGAGCTACGAGCAGTACTTC. Protein product: CASSEDTSGSYEQYF.

The chain joins TRBV7-9 to TRBJ1-1; TRBD1 matches at 12 bases. V lost 5 bases and J lost 5; bases outside the gene matches: 6. CDR3 length: 15 amino acids. The germline V gene encodes CDR1 SEHNR and CDR2 FQNEAQ (reference sequence). The CDR3 DNA is TGTGCCAGCAGCGGGTGGGACAGGGGGCGAACTGAAGCTTTCTTT. Protein: CASSGWDRGRTEAFF.

This chain links TRBV10-1 with TRBJ2-7, with 11 bases fitting TRBD2. Germline CDR1 is WNHNN and CDR2 is SYGVQD (reference sequence). CDR3 length: 16 amino acids. V lost 5 bases, J lost 2 bases, and 8 bases stayed unmatched. The CDR3 bases are TGCGCCAGCAGTAGGACTCCGGGACTAGCGGCCTACGAGCAGTACTTC. Translation: CASSRTPGLAAYEQYF.

The chain carries TRBV28 and TRBJ1-5, with D possibly TRBD1 on 5 matching bases. This CDR3 contains 18 residues. CDR1 is MDHEN and CDR2 is SYDVKM in the germline V gene. The ends were cut back, 2 bases at V and 2 bases at J, with 19 bases in the middle. The CDR3 DNA reads as TGTGCCAGCAGTTTACTGCAGGGTCCCGAGGAAGGCAATCAGCCCCAGCATTTT. This gives the protein CASSLLQGPEEGNQPQHF.

The chain links TRBV21-1 to TRBJ2-7; the table names TRBD1, a call not compared with the DNA. TRBV21-1 is a recognized pseudogene. This CDR3 has 13 residues. The CDR3 DNA reads as TGTGCCAGCGGAGACAGGTACTCCTACGAGCAGTACTTC. Protein product: CASGDRYSYEQYF.

The gene calls are TRBV5-1 and TRBJ2-7; TRBD2 is a possible D gene (5 bases). The V and J ends lost 2 bases and 5 bases respectively, with 17 bases between them. CDR3 length: 15 amino acids. Germline V gene lookup returns CDR1 SGHRS and CDR2 YFSETQ. CDR3 in DNA: TGCGCCAGCAGCTTCTTTACTAGAAATCTCGACGAGCAGTACTTC. Translation: CASSFFTRNLDEQYF.

This clone was seen just once. The genes are TRBV28 and TRBJ1-2; possible D gene TRBD1, 6 bases. Germline V lookup: CDR1 MDHEN, CDR2 SYDVKM. The CDR3 sequence is 15 residues long. Deletions cut 6 bases from V and 0 bases from J, with 14 bases between. Here the CDR3 reads CASRREGVANYGYTF. The CDR3 coding sequence is TGTGCCAGCAGGAGAGAGGGGGTGGCTAACTATGGCTACACCTTC.

This chain connects TRBV30 to TRBJ2-1; 8 bases align to TRBD2. This CDR3 has 18 residues. V gave up 0 bases and J gave up 0 bases; unmatched junction bases: 10. Germline CDR1 and CDR2: GTSNPN and SVGIG (reference sequence). Written as DNA, the CDR3 is TGTGCCTGGAGTGTGCAGGGTAGCGGGACCAGCTCCTACAATGAGCAGTTCTTC. Residues: CAWSVQGSGTSSYNEQFF.

The chain recombines TRBV18 with TRBJ2-3, with a possible D match to TRBD1 (6 bases). The germline V and J ends were trimmed by 2 bases and 5 bases, with 11 bases remaining between them. Looked up from germline, CDR1 is KGHSH and CDR2 is LQKENI. This CDR3 contains 14 residues. CDR3 DNA: TGTGCCAGCTCACCAGTGGGCAGGGGAGATACGCAGTATTTT. Residues: CASSPVGRGDTQYF.

This chain connects TRBV12-5 to TRBJ1-1, with TRBD1 as a possible D gene (6 bases). V was cut by 1 base and J by 12 bases, with 15 bases left in between. This CDR3 comprises 13 residues. Germline V gene data show CDR1 as LGHNT and CDR2 as FRNRAP. Here the CDR3 reads CASGLETGLVSFF. As DNA, the CDR3 is TGTGCTAGTGGTTTGGAAACAGGGTTGGTATCTTTCTTT.

The V and J genes are TRBV5-1 and TRBJ2-2, with D possibly being TRBD1 (6 bases). The germline V and J ends were trimmed by 0 bases and 4 bases, with 10 bases remaining between them. The germline V gene encodes CDR1 SGHRS and CDR2 YFSETQ. The CDR3 sequence is 15 residues long. CDR3 protein: CASSLEGQSTGELFF. The CDR3 DNA reads as TGCGCCAGCAGCTTGGAAGGACAGAGCACCGGGGAGCTGTTTTTT.

V usage is TRBV10-3 and J usage is TRBJ2-1, with 9 nucleotides matching TRBD2. The CDR3 totals 15 residues. V lost 9 bases and J lost 9; bases outside the gene matches: 15. Germline V CDR1 and CDR2: ENHRY, SYGVKD. CDR3 region: CAMTSGTSPSGEQFF. CDR3 bases: TGTGCCATGACCAGCGGGACTAGCCCTTCGGGTGAGCAGTTCTTC.

The rearrangement joins TRBV4-1 to TRBJ1-3, with D hard to call. V dropped 1 base and J dropped 5 bases, with 9 bases sitting between them. From germline, CDR1 is MGHRA and CDR2 YSYEKL. The CDR3 has 14 residues. CDR3 nucleotide sequence: TGCGCCAGCAGCCAAGGAGGAGGGAGAAACACCATATATTTT. This sequence encodes CASSQGGGRNTIYF.

This sequence joins TRBV10-2 and TRBJ2-5; TRBD2 is a possible D gene (5 bases). Germline CDR1 WSHSY, CDR2 SAAADI. The V and J ends lost 7 bases and 5 bases respectively, with 17 bases between them. The CDR3 is 14 residues long. The CDR3 reads CASNLNLRGETQYF. In nucleotides, the CDR3 is TGCGCCAGCAATTTAAATCTCCGCGGGGAGACCCAGTACTTC.

In this sample, this clone turned up a few times. This chain connects TRBV19 to TRBJ2-5; 8 positions match TRBD2. After removal of 5 bases from V and 7 bases from J, the junction contained 9 bases not matched to a gene. The CDR3 extends over 14 amino acids. Germline V CDR1 and CDR2: LNHDA, SQIVND (reference sequence). The CDR3 is CASSVTTREGTQYF. The CDR3 bases are TGTGCCAGTAGTGTGACTACCCGGGAGGGGACCCAGTACTTC.

The rearrangement links TRBV18 to TRBJ2-7, with 7 nucleotides matching TRBD1. V was clipped by 4 bases and J by 2 bases; unmatched bases: 5. The CDR3 covers 14 residues. The V gene's germline CDR1 is KGHSH and CDR2 LQKENI. Written as DNA, the CDR3 is TGTGCCAGCTCACGGGACAGTCAGACCTACGAGCAGTACTTC. Amino acid sequence: CASSRDSQTYEQYF.

The chain employs TRBV7-3 and TRBJ2-3; TRBD2 matches 13 bases. CDR1 SGHTA and CDR2 FQGTGA come from the germline V gene. The CDR3 is 18 amino acids. Unmatched junction bases numbered 11, after V lost 6 bases and J lost 2 bases. Here the CDR3 reads CASSPLAGTSGVTDTQYF. CDR3 coding DNA: TGTGCCAGCAGTCCACTAGCCGGGACTAGCGGGGTCACAGATACGCAGTATTTT.

This clone was counted a few times. In DNA form, the CDR3 reads TGTGCCAGCAGTTTCAACCACGGGACAGCTAACTATGGCTACACCTTC. Translating gives CASSFNHGTANYGYTF. The V gene is TRBV28, the J gene TRBJ1-2; 7 nucleotides align to TRBD1. With V trimmed by 3 bases and J by 0 bases, 7 bases remained unmatched. Germline CDR1 is MDHEN and CDR2 is SYDVKM. The CDR3 is 16 amino acids.

Regarding this clone: Relative to the germline gene, one junction end is altered; a read error may explain this. The J gene is TRBJ2-1, the V gene TRBV19; D is unresolved. Germline V lookup: CDR1 LNHDA, CDR2 SQIVND (reference sequence). The CDR3 runs to 12 residues. This CDR3 reads CASSTSYSEQFF. As DNA, the CDR3 is TGTGCCAGTAGTACATCCTACAGTGAGCAGTTCTTC.

The chain links TRBV7-3 to TRBJ1-1, with a tentative D call TRBD1 (6 bases). The germline V gene encodes CDR1 SGHTA and CDR2 FQGTGA. V lost 0 bases and J 0 bases, leaving 11 bases between the germline ends. CDR3 size: 16 residues. CDR3 in DNA: TGTGCCAGCAGCTTAACGCCGAGGACAGTGAACACTGAAGCTTTCTTT. Translation gives CASSLTPRTVNTEAFF.

This chain uses TRBV19 with TRBJ2-7, with 10 bases matching TRBD2. The length of the CDR3 is 15 residues. The ends lost 5 bases at V and 4 bases at J; junction bases unmatched: 8. Per the germline V gene, CDR1 is LNHDA and CDR2 is SQIVND (reference sequence). The CDR3 region is CASSPPSGRTYEQYF. The CDR3, as DNA: TGTGCCAGTAGTCCCCCTAGCGGGAGAACTTACGAGCAGTACTTC.

The chain couples TRBV6-1 to TRBJ2-1; TRBD2 is a possible D gene (6 bases). Germline CDR1 and CDR2: MNHNS and SASEGT. V was cut by 2 bases and J by 8 bases, with 13 bases left in between. There are 14 residues in the CDR3. The CDR3 is CASSEIPTSYEQFF. The DNA for the CDR3 is TGTGCCAGCAGTGAAATACCGACTAGTTATGAGCAGTTCTTC.

The chain is built from TRBV9 and TRBJ1-6; weak D call: TRBD1 (6 bases). Deletions cut 4 bases from V and 8 bases from J, with 10 bases between. CDR1 and CDR2 from the germline V gene are SGDLS and YYNGEE. The CDR3 spans 13 residues. This CDR3 is CASSPRTDSPLHF. As DNA, the CDR3 is TGTGCCAGCAGCCCTCGGACAGATTCACCCCTCCACTTT. Full variable domain (rest looked up from reference TRBV9 and TRBJ1-6): DSGVTQTPKHLITATGQRVTLRCSPRSGDLSVYWYQQSLDQGLQFLIQYYNGEERAKGNILERFSAQQFPDLHSELNLSSLELGDSALYFCASSPRTDSPLHFGNGTRLTVT.

The V call is TRBV7-9, the J call TRBJ2-5, with 8 bases matching TRBD1. Per the germline V gene, CDR1 is SEHNR and CDR2 is FQNEAQ (reference sequence). Trimming at V came to 1 base and at J to 5 bases, leaving 0 bases not matched to a gene. The CDR3 is made up of 13 amino acids. For the CDR3, the DNA is TGTGCCAGCAGCTTAGGGACAGGGGAGACCCAGTACTTC. It specifies CASSLGTGETQYF.

This clone was counted between two and nine times. The V and J genes are TRBV6-6 and TRBJ1-1; tentatively, D is TRBD1 (5 bases). Germline V lookup: CDR1 MNHNY, CDR2 SVGAGI (reference sequence). The length of the CDR3 is 13 residues. V was pared by 6 bases and J by 6 bases, with 14 bases between. In DNA form, the CDR3 reads TGTGCCAGCAGCATGACGCACAGGCCTGAAGCTTTCTTT. It codes for CASSMTHRPEAFF.

The gene calls are TRBV7-8 and TRBJ2-7; D might be TRBD2 (6 bases). This CDR3 has 14 residues. V lost 5 bases to trimming and J lost 0 bases, with 11 bases between them. Germline assignment: CDR1 SGHVS and CDR2 FQNEAQ. CDR3 sequence reads: CASSEGLISYEQYF. CDR3 in DNA: TGTGCCAGCAGCGAGGGACTGATCTCCTACGAGCAGTACTTC.

This clone has just one count. The CDR3 DNA is TGCAGCGTTGGGACAGGGGACGGGGGCCCTTACGAGCAGTACTTC. Amino acids: CSVGTGDGGPYEQYF. V usage is TRBV29-1 and J usage is TRBJ2-7; 9 bases map to TRBD1. There are 15 residues in the CDR3. Germline loops: CDR1 SQVTM, CDR2 ANQGSEA. Trimming removed 4 bases from V and 4 bases from J; junction bases left unmatched: 11.

The chain employs TRBV5-1 and TRBJ2-1; the match to TRBD2 covers 10 bases. Germline loops: CDR1 SGHRS, CDR2 YFSETQ. The V and J ends lost 2 bases and 3 bases, in that order; junction bases with no gene match: 5. CDR3 size: 16 residues. The CDR3 bases are TGCGCCAGCAGCTTTTCTAGCGGGAGCTACTACAATGAGCAGTTCTTC. This codes for CASSFSSGSYYNEQFF.